These 9 T cell receptor beta chains were sequenced from one sample in a study of T cell responses to AZD1222 COVID-19 vaccine. TCRdb's table, derived via immunoSEQ multiplex PCR, lists solely in-frame clones and lacks some. The data show about 140,000 clones, 90% to 95% seen once. The sequencing here drew on peripheral blood, taken after recovery from COVID-19. These receptors all come from an adult who had recovered from COVID-19.

The rearrangement links TRBV28 to TRBJ2-1; TRBD2 matches at 11 bases. CDR1 MDHEN and CDR2 SYDVKM come from the germline V gene. The trim removed 6 bases at V and 5 bases at J, leaving 3 bases unmatched. This CDR3 contains 14 residues. In DNA, the CDR3 is TGTGCCAGCAGCCCACTAGCGGGGGACAATGAGCAGTTCTTC. Translating gives CASSPLAGDNEQFF.

This clone was counted only a few times. This chain connects TRBV5-6 to TRBJ2-2, with D hard to call. The germline V gene has CDR1 SGHDT and CDR2 YYEEEE. CDR3 length: 14 residues. Trimming shortened V by 0 bases and J by 4 bases, and 7 bases separated the two germline ends. This CDR3 is CASSLDSATGELFF. DNA of the CDR3: TGTGCCAGCAGCTTGGACAGCGCCACCGGGGAGCTGTTTTTT.

The chain couples TRBV28 to TRBJ2-1, with TRBD1 identical over 8 bases. The CDR3 sequence is 16 residues long. V shed 4 bases and J 2 bases; nucleotides not matched to a gene: 7. Germline assignment: CDR1 MDHEN and CDR2 SYDVKM. CDR3 nucleotide sequence: TGTGCCAGCAGTTCGGCGGGACAGGACACCTACAATGAGCAGTTCTTC. The encoded protein is CASSSAGQDTYNEQFF.

The rearrangement links TRBV5-1 to TRBJ1-5, with a tentative D call TRBD1 (6 bases). This CDR3 comprises 15 residues. The V and J ends lost 3 bases and 2 bases respectively, with 12 bases between them. The germline gives CDR1 SGHRS, CDR2 YFSETQ. CDR3 nucleotide sequence: TGCGCCAGCAGCTCTACAGGGAGCGGCAATCAGCCCCAGCATTTT. This encodes CASSSTGSGNQPQHF.

The rearrangement links TRBV6-2 or TRBV6-3 to TRBJ2-3; D unresolved. Germline values: CDR1 MNHEY, CDR2 SVGEGT. V was trimmed by 2 bases and J by 3 bases, leaving 15 bases between them. The CDR3 has 16 residues. As DNA, the CDR3 is TGTGCCAGCAGTTACCCCTCGAAGGTGAGGACAGATACGCAGTATTTT. Its protein is CASSYPSKVRTDTQYF.

This chain connects TRBV19 to TRBJ2-2; a weak D match, TRBD2 (5 bases). This CDR3 comprises 15 residues. V was clipped by 3 bases and J by 0 bases, with 8 bases between them. Germline CDR1 reads LNHDA; CDR2 reads SQIVND (reference sequence). CDR3 DNA: TGTGCCAGTAGTATTTACGGGGCGAACACCGGGGAGCTGTTTTTT. Amino acids: CASSIYGANTGELFF. Looking up the rest from reference TRBV19 and TRBJ2-2 gives the full variable domain: DGGITQSPKYLFRKEGQNVTLSCEQNLNHDAMYWYRQDPGQGLRLIYYSQIVNDFQKGDIAEGYSVSREKKESFPLTVTSAQKNPTAFYLCASSIYGANTGELFFGEGSRLTVL.

This chain links TRBV2 with TRBJ1-6; 8 positions match TRBD1. The CDR3 totals 15 residues. CDR1 and CDR2 (germline): SNHLY, FYNNEI. The V segment lost 8 bases and the J segment 9 bases; nucleotides outside the gene matches: 12. DNA of the CDR3: TGTGCCAGCCCTTCGGATGGGACAGGCGGTTCACCCCTCCACTTT. Residues: CASPSDGTGGSPLHF. The full variable domain, completed using reference TRBV2 and TRBJ1-6, is EPEVTQTPSHQVTQMGQEVILRCVPISNHLYFYWYRQILGQKVEFLVSFYNNEISEKSEIFDDQFSVERPDGSNFTLKIRSTKLEDSAMYFCASPSDGTGGSPLHFGNGTRLTVT.

The chain is built from TRBV5-1 and TRBJ2-3; no definite D call. The CDR3 loop spans 13 amino acids. CDR1 SGHRS and CDR2 YFSETQ come from the germline V gene. V lost 1 base and J 3 bases, leaving 6 bases between the germline ends. The CDR3 region has the DNA TGCGCCAGCAGCTTGATGGGTACAGATACGCAGTATTTT. Translating gives CASSLMGTDTQYF.

The chain combines TRBV15 with TRBJ2-2; 10 bases align to TRBD2. The CDR3 runs to 16 residues. Germline CDR1 LNHNV, CDR2 YYDKDF (reference sequence). The junction had 2 bases not matched to a gene; V was cut back by 3 bases and J by 1 base. For the CDR3, the DNA is TGTGCCACCAGCAGTTGGACTAGCGGGAACACCGGGGAGCTGTTTTTT. Translation: CATSSWTSGNTGELFF.